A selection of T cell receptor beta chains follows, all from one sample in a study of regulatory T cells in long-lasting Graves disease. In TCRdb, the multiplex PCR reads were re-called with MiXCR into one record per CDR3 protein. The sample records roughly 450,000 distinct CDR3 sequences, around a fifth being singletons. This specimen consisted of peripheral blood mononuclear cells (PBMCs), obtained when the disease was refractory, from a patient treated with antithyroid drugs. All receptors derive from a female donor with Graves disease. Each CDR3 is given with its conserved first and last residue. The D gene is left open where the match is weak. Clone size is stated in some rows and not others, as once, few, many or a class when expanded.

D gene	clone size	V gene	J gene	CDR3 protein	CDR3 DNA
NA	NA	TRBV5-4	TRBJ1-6	CASSLPRDGSLALHF	TGTGCCAGCAGCTTACCCCGGGACGGGAGTCTGGCCCTCCACTTT
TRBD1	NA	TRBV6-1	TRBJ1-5	CASRRTGGGNQPQHF	TGTGCCAGCAGACGGACAGGGGGCGGCAATCAGCCCCAGCATTTT
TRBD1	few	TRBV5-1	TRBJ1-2	CASSAMTGANYGYTF	TGCGCCAGCAGCGCCATGACAGGGGCGAACTATGGCTACACCTTC
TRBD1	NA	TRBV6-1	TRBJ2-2	CASSPGTGQNTGELFF	TGTGCCAGCAGTCCCGGGACAGGCCAGAACACCGGGGAGCTGTTTTTT
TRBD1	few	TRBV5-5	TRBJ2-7	CASSFDRGGDEQYF	TGTGCCAGCAGCTTCGACAGGGGGGGGGACGAGCAGTACTTC
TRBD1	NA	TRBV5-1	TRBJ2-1	CASRRTGANEQFF	TGCGCCAGCAGGCGGACAGGGGCCAATGAGCAGTTCTTC
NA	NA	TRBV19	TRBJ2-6	CASSMGHSGANVLTF	TGTGCCAGTAGTATGGGACACTCTGGGGCCAACGTCCTGACTTTC
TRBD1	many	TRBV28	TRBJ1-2	CASSIIRQGDGYTF	TGTGCCAGCAGTATCATAAGACAGGGTGATGGCTACACCTTC
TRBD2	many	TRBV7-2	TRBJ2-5	CASSLAASGGAVDETQYF	TGTGCCAGCAGCTTAGCGGCTAGCGGGGGGGCCGTGGATGAGACCCAGTACTTC
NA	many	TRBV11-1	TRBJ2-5	CASSFRMEETQYF	TGTGCCAGCAGCTTCCGGATGGAGGAGACCCAGTACTTC
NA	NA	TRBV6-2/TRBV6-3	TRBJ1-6	CASSFSDFNSPLHF	TGTGCCAGCAGTTTTTCAGACTTTAATTCACCCCTCCACTTT
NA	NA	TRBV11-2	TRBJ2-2	CASSEISGELFF	TGTGCCAGCAGCGAAATATCTGGGGAGCTGTTTTTT
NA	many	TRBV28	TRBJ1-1	CASSSPMGGTEAFF	TGTGCCAGCAGTTCCCCCATGGGGGGCACTGAAGCTTTCTTT
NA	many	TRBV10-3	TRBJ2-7	CAISEPPGQQSSYEQYF	TGTGCCATCAGTGAACCTCCGGGACAACAGAGCTCCTACGAGCAGTACTTC